A single sample gave rise to the 4 T cell receptor beta chains below, sequenced in a study of neoadjuvant nivolumab and ipilimumab in lung cancer. TCRdb's copy holds only in-frame clones and misses some; the assay was immunoSEQ multiplex PCR. The sample carries tens of thousands of clones, approximately 83% recorded once. The sequencing here drew on tumor tissue, taken after neoadjuvant nivolumab, alone or with ipilimumab, at or shortly before surgery. Every receptor here comes from an adult with non-small cell lung cancer.

This chain joins TRBV5-6 and TRBJ2-4; D might be TRBD1 (6 bases). CDR1 is SGHDT, CDR2 YYEEEE, per germline. The CDR3 contains 13 residues. The ends were cut back, 2 bases at V and 6 bases at J, with 9 bases in the middle. CDR3 residues: CASSFTGPNIQYF. The CDR3 coding sequence is TGTGCCAGCAGCTTCACAGGGCCAAACATTCAGTACTTC.

A note on this clone: Relative to the germline gene, one junction end is altered; a read error may explain this. This chain joins TRBV7-2 and TRBJ2-3, with D tentatively TRBD2 (6 bases). This CDR3 comprises 13 residues. Germline CDR1 and CDR2: SGHTA and FQGNSA. The CDR3 region has the DNA TGTGCCAGCAGCCTAGCGTCGTTAGATACGCAGTATTTT. Translating gives CASSLASLDTQYF. Drawing the rest from reference TRBV7-2 and TRBJ2-3, the complete variable domain is GAGVSQSPSNKVTEKGKDVELRCDPISGHTALYWYRQSLGQGLEFLIYFQGNSAPDKSGLPSDRFSAERTGGSVSTLTIQRTQQEDSAVYLCASSLASLDTQYFGPGTRLTVL.

The CDR3 sequence: CSVEDPGNRDTQYF. As DNA, the CDR3 is TGCAGCGTTGAAGATCCGGGGAACCGGGATACGCAGTATTTT. The rearrangement links TRBV29-1 to TRBJ2-3, with D perhaps TRBD2 (5 bases). Trimming took off 0 bases at V and 6 bases at J, with 13 bases between the two ends. CDR3 length equals 14 residues. Germline V gives CDR1 SQVTM, CDR2 ANQGSEA.

A few counts support this clone. This rearrangement joins TRBV13 to TRBJ2-3, with 14 nucleotides matching TRBD2. J was trimmed by 3 bases and V by 5 bases; bases with no gene match: 1. CDR1 and CDR2 (germline): PRHDT, FYEKMQ (reference sequence). This CDR3 contains 15 residues. CDR3 nucleotide sequence: TGTGCCAGCAGCCGGACTAGCGGGGGGACAGATACGCAGTATTTT. Protein product: CASSRTSGGTDTQYF.